A selection of T cell receptor beta chains follows, all from one sample in a study of monozygotic twins with inflammatory bowel disease. For each CDR3 protein, TCRdb gives one entry from its re-call of the 5' RACE reads, without DNA. This sample's table reports about 300,000 distinct CDR3 sequences. Sequencing input: blood. These TCRs come from a human donor with ulcerative colitis or Crohn's disease, or a healthy co-twin of an affected twin (not recorded which). CDR3s include the opening cysteine and the closing phenylalanine or tryptophan. Fields, in order: J gene, V gene, CDR3 protein.

TRBJ2-1,TRBV9,CASSPRAGGQEQFF
TRBJ2-7,TRBV7-2,CASSTQGIEQYF
TRBJ2-2,TRBV7-9,CASSPGDYPSGELFF
TRBJ2-3,TRBV5-1,CASSLPGLESDTQYF
TRBJ2-7,TRBV11-1,CASSSLTGENEQYF
TRBJ2-5,TRBV7-6,CASTKSFASGEETQYF
TRBJ2-3,TRBV15,CATSRIGTGTSFYLQYF
TRBJ2-1,TRBV12-3/TRBV12-4,CASSGSARAYNEQFF
TRBJ2-7,TRBV9,CASSAGQSYEQYF
TRBJ2-4,TRBV19,CASLSGREIGNIQYF
TRBJ1-5,TRBV18,CASSPDRLNQPQHF
TRBJ2-7,TRBV7-8,CASSLEGLPRNEQYF
TRBJ2-5,TRBV20-1,CSARDLKRGVETQYF
TRBJ2-7,TRBV6-1,CASNPRGREQYF
TRBJ2-7,TRBV28,CASESPGLAGGSEQYF
TRBJ2-7,TRBV6-5,CASSYDPGYEQYF